Following are 15 T cell receptor beta chains from one sample sequenced in a study of T cells in tumors after PD-1 blockade. The method was immunoSEQ multiplex PCR; TCRdb's version includes in-frame clones alone and lacks a portion of them. This sample has under 40,000 clones, with around 73% found just once. Sequences were derived from PBMCs, sampled after anti-PD-1 treatment. The receptors were gathered from a human donor with basal cell carcinoma.

This clone was seen a single time. The V gene is TRBV18, the J gene TRBJ2-7; D perhaps matches TRBD1 (5 bases). This CDR3 is 13 amino acids long. V was shortened by 3 bases and J by 5 bases, with 11 bases between the two germline ends. The germline gives CDR1 KGHSH, CDR2 LQKENI. CDR3 nucleotide sequence: TGTGCCAGCTCACCCGGTCAGGGCCACGAGCAGTACTTC. As protein: CASSPGQGHEQYF.

The chain couples TRBV14 to TRBJ2-1; 9 positions match TRBD2. The germline V gene encodes CDR1 SGHDN and CDR2 FVKESK. This CDR3 is 16 amino acids long. Losses at the gene ends were 2 bases for V and 8 bases for J; bases not matched to a gene: 10. CDR3: CASSQFYGTSNDEQFF. The DNA for the CDR3 is TGTGCCAGCAGCCAATTTTACGGGACTAGCAACGATGAGCAGTTCTTC.

The CDR3 coding sequence is TGTGCCACCACCGACAGCTCCTATAATTCACCCCTCCACTTT. It encodes CATTDSSYNSPLHF. The chain couples TRBV30 to TRBJ1-6; TRBD1 might be the D (5 bases). V shed 8 bases and J shed 0 bases, with 11 bases lying between them. This CDR3 is built from 14 residues. Germline-derived CDR1 and CDR2 are GTSNPN and SVGIG (reference sequence).

This clone was seen more than once but under ten times. The chain joins TRBV29-1 to TRBJ1-1; the match to TRBD1 covers 11 bases. Germline V gene sequence: CDR1 SQVTM, CDR2 ANQGSEA. CDR3 length: 13 residues. V shed 6 bases and J 4 bases; nucleotides not matched to a gene: 4. The CDR3 DNA reads TGCAGCGTCCCCGGGACAGGGGGCACTGAAGCTTTCTTT. Protein: CSVPGTGGTEAFF. Full variable domain (remainder filled in from reference TRBV29-1 and TRBJ1-1): SAVISQKPSRDICQRGTSLTIQCQVDSQVTMMFWYRQQPGQSLTLIATANQGSEATYESGFVIDKFPISRPNLTFSTLTVSNMSPEDSSIYLCSVPGTGGTEAFFGQGTRLTVV.

The chain has TRBV7-8 and TRBJ2-1; the match to TRBD2 covers 14 bases. Trimming removed 4 bases from V and 7 bases from J; junction bases left unmatched: 6. This CDR3 comprises 16 residues. CDR1 and CDR2 (germline): SGHVS, FQNEAQ. DNA for the CDR3: TGTGCCAGCAGCTCCTCTCGGACTAGCGGGAGGAATGAGCAGTTCTTC. It yields the protein CASSSSRTSGRNEQFF.

The chain recombines TRBV6-1 with TRBJ2-7, with 8 bases lining up with TRBD2. Germline-derived CDR1 and CDR2 are MNHNS and SASEGT. J was trimmed by 2 bases and V by 4 bases; bases with no gene match: 16. There are 18 residues in the CDR3. CDR3 loop: CASSASGLVAGLAYEQYF. The CDR3 DNA sequence: TGTGCCAGCAGTGCCTCCGGATTGGTAGCGGGGCTGGCCTACGAGCAGTACTTC.

The gene calls are TRBV5-1 and TRBJ1-2; the D gene is possibly TRBD1 (5 bases). V lost 5 bases, J lost 5 bases, and 16 bases lay in between. The CDR3 has 14 residues. Germline assignment: CDR1 SGHRS and CDR2 YFSETQ. Written as DNA, the CDR3 is TGCGCCAGCAGGTCCCTTGGGGCAGGGTATGGCTACACCTTC. It codes for CASRSLGAGYGYTF.

The V and J genes are TRBV9 and TRBJ2-7, with 9 bases lining up with TRBD2. The J segment lost 0 bases and the V segment lost 9 bases, leaving 7 bases of the junction unmatched. Germline CDR1 reads SGDLS; CDR2 reads YYNGEE. The CDR3 length is 14 residues. As DNA, the CDR3 is TGTGCCACCCCGACTAGCGGCCTCTCCTACGAGCAGTACTTC. This encodes CATPTSGLSYEQYF.

The V gene is TRBV28, the J gene TRBJ2-1; 12 nucleotides align to TRBD2. The CDR3 runs 14 residues. Germline CDR1 and CDR2: MDHEN and SYDVKM. J gave up 8 bases and V 6 bases, and 5 bases lay outside the gene matches. In DNA form, the CDR3 reads TGTGCCAGCAGCCTAGCGGGAGGGTACTATGAGCAGTTCTTC. Amino acid sequence: CASSLAGGYYEQFF. The full variable domain, in which reference TRBV28 and TRBJ2-1 provide the parts outside the CDR3, is DVKVTQSSRYLVKRTGEKVFLECVQDMDHENMFWYRQDPGLGLRLIYFSYDVKMKEKGDIPEGYSVSREKKERFSLILESASTNQTSMYLCASSLAGGYYEQFFGPGTRLTVL.

The chain is built from TRBV6-1 and TRBJ1-2; 7 nucleotides line up with TRBD1. The ends lost 1 base at V and 1 base at J; junction bases unmatched: 3. This CDR3 has 15 residues. Germline values: CDR1 MNHNS, CDR2 SASEGT. The CDR3 DNA reads as TGTGCCAGCAGTGAAGTGTACAGGGGTAACTATGGCTACACCTTC. This translates into CASSEVYRGNYGYTF.

V gene TRBV6-5 combines with J gene TRBJ1-2; D is undetermined. This CDR3 is built from 12 residues. V shed 6 bases and J shed 10 bases, with 15 bases lying between them. The germline gives CDR1 MNHEY, CDR2 SVGAGI. The CDR3 is CASSSHPWYYTF. CDR3 sequence (DNA): TGTGCCAGCAGCTCCCACCCGTGGTACTACACCTTC.

The chain combines TRBV5-1 with TRBJ1-4; 7 nucleotides match TRBD1. The J segment lost 7 bases and the V segment lost 0 bases, leaving 3 bases of the junction unmatched. CDR1 SGHRS and CDR2 YFSETQ come from the germline V gene. The CDR3 spans 14 residues. The CDR3 here is CASSLGDRAEKLFF. DNA for the CDR3: TGCGCCAGCAGCTTGGGGGACAGAGCTGAAAAACTGTTTTTT.

This sequence joins TRBV25-1 and TRBJ2-5; weak D call: TRBD2 (5 bases). V lost 6 bases and J 0 bases, leaving 14 bases between the germline ends. This CDR3 is built from 15 residues. CDR1 and CDR2 (germline): MGHDK, SYGVNS. For the CDR3, the DNA is TGTGCCAGCAGGGGCGGGCTAGCCTACCAAGAGACCCAGTACTTC. Amino acids: CASRGGLAYQETQYF.

The chain recombines TRBV16 with TRBJ2-7; 9 nucleotides match TRBD2. The CDR3 is made up of 13 amino acids. Germline CDR1 KGHSY, CDR2 FQNENV. V lost 7 bases and J lost 7; bases outside the gene matches: 8. CDR3: CASTLAGPGEQYF. CDR3 coding DNA: TGTGCCAGCACCCTAGCGGGGCCGGGGGAGCAGTACTTC.

CDR3: CATSDGTVERGNTIYF. In nucleotides, the CDR3 is TGTGCCACCAGTGATGGGACAGTGGAACGAGGAAACACCATATATTTT. The chain joins TRBV24-1 to TRBJ1-3, with TRBD1 matching over 7 bases. The V gene's germline CDR1 is KGHDR and CDR2 SFDVKD. The CDR3 consists of 16 residues. The ends lost 3 bases at V and 4 bases at J; junction bases unmatched: 8.